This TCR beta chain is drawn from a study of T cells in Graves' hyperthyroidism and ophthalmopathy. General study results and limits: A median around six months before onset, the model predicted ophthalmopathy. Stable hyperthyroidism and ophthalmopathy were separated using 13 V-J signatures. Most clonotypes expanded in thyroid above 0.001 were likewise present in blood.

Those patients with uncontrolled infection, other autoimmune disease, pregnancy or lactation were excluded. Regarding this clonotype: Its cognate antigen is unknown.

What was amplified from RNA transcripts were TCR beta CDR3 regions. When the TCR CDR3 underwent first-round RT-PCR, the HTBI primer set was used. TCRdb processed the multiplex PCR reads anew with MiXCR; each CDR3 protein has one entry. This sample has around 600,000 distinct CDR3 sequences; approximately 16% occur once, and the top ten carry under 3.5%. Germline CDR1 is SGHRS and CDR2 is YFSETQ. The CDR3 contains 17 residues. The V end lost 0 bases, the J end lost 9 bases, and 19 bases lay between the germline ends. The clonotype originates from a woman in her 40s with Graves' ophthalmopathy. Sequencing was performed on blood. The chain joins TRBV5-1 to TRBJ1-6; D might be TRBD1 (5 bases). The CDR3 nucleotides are TGCGCCAGCAGCTTGGAACCTCTCTTCGGGGGACGTTCACCCCTCCACTTT. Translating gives CASSLEPLFGGRSPLHF.